This TCR beta chain was observed in a study of blood T cell repertoires in COVID-19. For the study at large: The United States, Italy and Spain provided the acute and convalescent COVID-19 samples. The analysed material was cDNA or gDNA that came from T cells, B-cell-depleted T cells, or PBMCs.

Original processing notes: It was from reference gene primer amplification that nucleated cell counts were estimated. Sequenced by immunoSEQ multiplex PCR; TCRdb stores in-frame clones only, minus some. V and J calls and clone size come straight from that table; D and trimming were deduced from the DNA. The sample shows 130,000 to 150,000 clones, 85% to 90% of them seen only once. This clone was picked up one time. The receptor comes from a human donor in a cohort sampled during active COVID-19. The sequencing input was peripheral blood.

CDR3 nucleotides: TGTGCCAGCAGCTTAGTAGCGGGGGAAACTCCTAGCACAGATACGCAGTATTTT. The encoded protein is CASSLVAGETPSTDTQYF. The V and J genes are TRBV11-2 and TRBJ2-3; 9 nucleotides agree with TRBD2. The CDR3 spans 18 residues. V shed 1 base and J 0 bases; nucleotides not matched to a gene: 8. The germline CDR1 and CDR2 sequences are SGHAT and FQNNGV.